This record covers a single T cell receptor beta chain. As yet, its antigen is unknown. ViraFEST used viral peptide pools to expand antigen-specific CD4+ T cells before sequencing. Isolating CD4+ T cells followed 9 to 11 days of culture. Everyone in the study got two shots of either the BNT162b2 or mRNA-1273 vaccine. Vaccinated recipients, who were negative for nucleocapsid antibodies, had no history of SARS-CoV-2 infection. Every well got a few million PBMC, which were grown with about 9.6 IU/ml IL-2 and roughly 10 ug/ml peptides. Half the medium was replaced with IL-2 medium on days 3 and 7. CDR1 is KGHDR and CDR2 is SFDVKD in the germline V gene. This CDR3 region has 13 residues. V dropped 10 bases and J dropped 1; count of bases not matched to a gene: 4. These data come from a study of vaccination effects on CD4 cells after COVID-19. Clones were read by immunoSEQ multiplex PCR, and TCRdb kept only the in-frame ones, dropping some. The table shows fewer than 90,000 clones, with under 80% occurring only once.

This clonotype was obtained from a human donor who received a COVID-19 vaccine. The chain uses TRBV24-1 and TRBJ1-1; 8 nucleotides align to TRBD1. The sequencing used CD4+ T cells from PBMCs cultured with HCoV-OC43 spike peptides, collected after COVID-19 vaccination. Subset denoted: HCoV-OC43 spike overlapping peptide pool stimulation. The CDR3 DNA is TGTGCCACTAGGACAGGGAAGAACACTGAAGCTTTCTTT. Its translation is CATRTGKNTEAFF.